Following are 29 T cell receptor beta chains from one sample sequenced in a study of blood T cell repertoires in COVID-19. Sequencing was performed with immunoSEQ multiplex PCR; in TCRdb, only in-frame clones are kept and a portion is missing. The repertoire holds about 200,000 clones, with about nine tenths as singletons. The material sequenced was peripheral blood. These receptors were obtained from a woman in her sixties or seventies with acute or convalescent COVID-19.

V gene TRBV28 combines with J gene TRBJ2-7; 7 positions match TRBD2. The trim removed 3 bases at V and 7 bases at J, leaving 12 bases unmatched. The CDR3 totals 15 residues. Germline lookup yields CDR1 MDHEN and CDR2 SYDVKM. The CDR3 bases are TGTGCCAGCAGTTTGGGAGGGAGGGCCATGGGGGAGCAGTACTTC. The encoded protein is CASSLGGRAMGEQYF.

The V gene is TRBV12-3 or TRBV12-4, the J gene TRBJ1-2; TRBD1 aligns across 7 bases. Trimming cost V 7 bases and J 7 bases; bases outside gene matches: 9. The CDR3 is made up of 13 amino acids. Here the CDR3 reads CASTFKGAGGYTF. In DNA form, the CDR3 reads TGTGCCAGCACCTTTAAGGGGGCGGGTGGCTACACCTTC.

The chain links TRBV28 to TRBJ2-3; TRBD1 matches at 7 bases. This CDR3 contains 15 residues. The V gene end was trimmed by 3 bases and the J gene end by 3 bases; junction bases not matched to a gene: 6. Germline V CDR1 and CDR2: MDHEN, SYDVKM. The CDR3, as DNA: TGTGCCAGCAGTTTCCGACAGGGAAGGACAGATACGCAGTATTTT. Its protein is CASSFRQGRTDTQYF.

This chain uses TRBV4-1 with TRBJ1-5, with no clear D. CDR1 and CDR2 from the germline V gene are MGHRA and YSYEKL. CDR3 length: 15 residues. Trimming took off 0 bases at V and 5 bases at J, with 11 bases between the two ends. CDR3 loop: CASSQEETQDQPQHF. In DNA, the CDR3 is TGCGCCAGCAGCCAAGAAGAAACCCAGGATCAGCCCCAGCATTTT.

The chain links TRBV4-3 to TRBJ2-1, with 8 bases matching TRBD2. The trim removed 1 base at V and 3 bases at J, leaving 5 bases unmatched. The CDR3 totals 16 residues. Germline loops: CDR1 LGHNA, CDR2 YSLEER. The CDR3 loop is CASSQAAGGSYNEQFF. DNA for the CDR3: TGCGCCAGCAGCCAAGCGGCGGGAGGAAGCTACAATGAGCAGTTCTTC.

The chain joins TRBV7-9 to TRBJ1-1; a weak D match, TRBD1 (6 bases). Germline lookup yields CDR1 SEHNR and CDR2 FQNEAQ (reference sequence). This CDR3 region has 12 residues. V lost 6 bases and J lost 5, with 10 bases in between. The CDR3 is CASSWGQTEAFF. CDR3 in DNA: TGTGCCAGCAGTTGGGGGCAGACTGAAGCTTTCTTT.

V is TRBV2 and J is TRBJ2-2; 8 bases are shared with TRBD1. The CDR3 loop spans 13 amino acids. J gave up 6 bases and V 8 bases, and 5 bases lay outside the gene matches. The germline V gene has CDR1 SNHLY and CDR2 FYNNEI. CDR3 amino acids: CASQPGGPGELFF. The CDR3 DNA reads as TGTGCCAGCCAACCAGGGGGCCCCGGGGAGCTGTTTTTT.

The chain combines TRBV27 with TRBJ1-2, with no clear D. V shed 2 bases and J shed 8 bases, with 12 bases lying between them. This CDR3 region has 13 residues. Germline V gene sequence: CDR1 MNHEY, CDR2 SMNVEV (reference sequence). DNA for the CDR3: TGTGCCAGCAGTTTAGGTGCGGGAGGCGGCTACACCTTC. It encodes CASSLGAGGGYTF.

This rearrangement joins TRBV11-2 to TRBJ2-7; 7 bases line up with TRBD1. Trimming cost V 4 bases and J 2 bases; bases outside gene matches: 8. Germline values: CDR1 SGHAT, CDR2 FQNNGV. This CDR3 contains 15 residues. The CDR3 region has the DNA TGTGCCAGCAGCTCCCACCGACAGGGCACCTACGAGCAGTACTTC. This codes for CASSSHRQGTYEQYF.

V is TRBV2 and J is TRBJ1-2; D perhaps matches TRBD1 (6 bases). Germline V gene lookup returns CDR1 SNHLY and CDR2 FYNNEI. The CDR3 is 14 residues long. Trimming pared 6 bases from V and 2 bases from J, leaving 13 bases between. For the CDR3, the DNA is TGTGCCAGCAGGACGACAGGAGTCAACTATGGCTACACCTTC. Protein product: CASRTTGVNYGYTF.

This chain connects TRBV5-1 to TRBJ2-3; D gene unclear. The CDR3 is 14 residues long. Germline V CDR1 and CDR2: SGHRS, YFSETQ. V shed 7 bases and J shed 2 bases, with 14 bases lying between them. The DNA of the CDR3 is TGCGCCAGCTCCCCAGGTTGGAACACAGATACGCAGTATTTT. Its translation: CASSPGWNTDTQYF.

This chain joins TRBV20-1 and TRBJ2-1; no reliable D call. Deletions cut 0 bases from V and 12 bases from J, with 6 bases between. The V gene's germline CDR1 is DFQATT and CDR2 SNEGSKA (reference sequence). The CDR3 contains 10 residues. CDR3 in amino acids: CSAREASQFF. DNA for the CDR3: TGCAGTGCTAGAGAAGCCTCGCAGTTCTTC.

V and J are TRBV10-3 and TRBJ1-2, with TRBD1 as a possible D gene (5 bases). This CDR3 contains 12 residues. The germline V gene has CDR1 ENHRY and CDR2 SYGVKD. V was shortened by 0 bases and J by 13 bases, with 12 bases between the two germline ends. CDR3 bases: TGTGCCATCAGTGAGTCGATACAGGCAGTCACCTTC. Translating gives CAISESIQAVTF.

The chain combines TRBV4-1 with TRBJ1-6; D ambiguous. Trimming removed 0 bases from V and 1 base from J, with 7 bases in between. From germline, CDR1 is MGHRA and CDR2 YSYEKL. CDR3 size: 16 residues. The CDR3 protein is CASSQEGVSYNSPLHF. CDR3 coding DNA: TGCGCCAGCAGCCAAGAGGGAGTTTCCTATAATTCACCCCTCCACTTT.

The chain recombines TRBV5-1 with TRBJ2-7; 8 positions agree with TRBD1. The CDR3 is 15 residues long. Germline CDR1 is SGHRS and CDR2 is YFSETQ. The J segment lost 3 bases and the V segment lost 0 bases, leaving 5 bases of the junction unmatched. CDR3 in DNA: TGCGCCAGCAGCTTGGCAGGGGGCCTTAACTACGAGCAGTACTTC. As protein: CASSLAGGLNYEQYF.

This chain connects TRBV6-5 to TRBJ1-1; D gene unclear. Germline V gives CDR1 MNHEY, CDR2 SVGAGI. The V gene lost 7 bases and the J gene lost 0 bases, with 6 bases spanning the gap. The length of the CDR3 is 12 residues. The CDR3 loop reads CASTSLNTEAFF. The CDR3 bases are TGTGCCAGCACTTCCCTGAACACTGAAGCTTTCTTT.

The chain carries TRBV7-8 and TRBJ2-5; 8 bases line up with TRBD1. The CDR3 extends over 13 amino acids. The V and J ends lost 7 bases and 4 bases, in that order; junction bases with no gene match: 5. Germline V gene data show CDR1 as SGHVS and CDR2 as FQNEAQ. The CDR3 spells CASNRQGSETQYF. CDR3 in DNA: TGTGCCAGCAACCGACAGGGGTCAGAGACCCAGTACTTC.

The V call is TRBV14, the J call TRBJ2-3, with 12 nucleotides matching TRBD2. Looked up from germline, CDR1 is SGHDN and CDR2 is FVKESK. The CDR3 runs to 17 residues. The ends lost 4 bases at V and 0 bases at J; junction bases unmatched: 5. Written as DNA, the CDR3 is TGTGCCAGCAGCCTCCGACTAGCGGGAGCTAGCACAGATACGCAGTATTTT. Translated, it gives CASSLRLAGASTDTQYF.

The chain couples TRBV9 to TRBJ1-2, with 11 bases identical to TRBD1. The germline CDR1 and CDR2 sequences are SGDLS and YYNGEE. The CDR3 is made up of 15 amino acids. Unmatched junction bases numbered 4, after V lost 3 bases and J lost 3 bases. The CDR3 spells CASSARTGGDYGYTF. CDR3 DNA sequence: TGTGCCAGCAGCGCCAGGACAGGGGGCGACTATGGCTACACCTTC.

The V call is TRBV19, the J call TRBJ2-3, with D perhaps TRBD2 (6 bases). Germline CDR1 and CDR2: LNHDA and SQIVND (reference sequence). Trimming took off 3 bases at V and 1 base at J, with 11 bases between the two ends. The CDR3 runs to 15 residues. The CDR3 DNA follows: TGTGCCAGTAGTATGGGAGGAGCGGGCACAGATACGCAGTATTTT. This gives the protein CASSMGGAGTDTQYF.

The genes are TRBV19 and TRBJ2-2; TRBD1 aligns across 7 bases. V lost 8 bases to trimming and J lost 7 bases; unmatched junction nucleotides: 10. Germline V gene data show CDR1 as LNHDA and CDR2 as SQIVND (reference sequence). The CDR3 totals 14 residues. DNA of the CDR3: TGTGCCAGTTGCCGACAGGGCGGTGGCGGGGAGCTGTTTTTT. Amino acid sequence: CASCRQGGGGELFF.

The table lists this clone with a count of one. The chain uses TRBV19 and TRBJ1-2; TRBD1 matches at 7 bases. Germline V CDR1 and CDR2: LNHDA, SQIVND (reference sequence). CDR3 length: 13 amino acids. After removal of 6 bases from V and 7 bases from J, the junction contained 8 bases not matched to a gene. For the CDR3, the DNA is TGTGCCAGTAGGCCGGGACAGAACCCTGGCTACACCTTC. This codes for CASRPGQNPGYTF.

V usage is TRBV18 and J usage is TRBJ2-3; 10 nucleotides align to TRBD2. V dropped 3 bases and J dropped 6; count of bases not matched to a gene: 6. Germline V gives CDR1 KGHSH, CDR2 LQKENI. The CDR3 spans 15 residues. CDR3 in amino acids: CASSPPSGRVDTQYF. The CDR3 nucleotides are TGTGCCAGCTCACCTCCTAGCGGGAGAGTCGATACGCAGTATTTT.

J is TRBJ2-7 and V is TRBV9, with 9 bases identical to TRBD2. Germline assignment: CDR1 SGDLS and CDR2 YYNGEE. CDR3 length equals 14 residues. With 3 bases clipped from V and 6 bases from J, the junction kept 7 bases outside the gene matches. The CDR3 nucleotides read TGTGCCAGCAGCGCCATAGCGGGAGATAGCGAGCAGTACTTC. It specifies CASSAIAGDSEQYF.

This clone was counted ten times or more. This chain connects TRBV13 to TRBJ2-1; D perhaps matches TRBD2 (5 bases). The germline gives CDR1 PRHDT, CDR2 FYEKMQ (reference sequence). The CDR3 has 13 amino acids. V was trimmed by 5 bases and J by 6 bases, leaving 11 bases between them. The CDR3 coding sequence is TGTGCCAGCAGCCACGGGATCGGCAATGAGCAGTTCTTC. Amino acid sequence: CASSHGIGNEQFF.

The chain carries TRBV4-3 and TRBJ2-7, with D possibly TRBD1 on 7 matching bases. The CDR3 runs 16 residues. The germline V gene encodes CDR1 LGHNA and CDR2 YSLEER. Trimming shortened V by 4 bases and J by 3 bases, and 19 bases separated the two germline ends. The CDR3 protein is CASSRQGGDSNYEQYF. The CDR3 DNA follows: TGCGCCAGCAGCCGGCAAGGAGGGGACAGCAACTACGAGCAGTACTTC.

The rearrangement uses TRBV9 and TRBJ1-5; 7 positions agree with TRBD1. This CDR3 spans 15 amino acids. CDR1 is SGDLS, CDR2 YYNGEE, per germline. V lost 7 bases to trimming and J lost 0 bases; unmatched junction nucleotides: 7. The DNA of the CDR3 is TGTGCCAGCTCCCGGGACAGTTATAGCAATCAGCCCCAGCATTTT. It encodes CASSRDSYSNQPQHF.

The chain joins TRBV5-8 to TRBJ1-6, with 7 bases that match TRBD1. Germline V gene data show CDR1 as SGHTS and CDR2 as YDEGEE. This CDR3 is built from 18 residues. Trimming took 4 bases from V and 7 from J; bases not matched to a gene: 17. The DNA for the CDR3 is TGTGCCAGCAGCCAACGATATCCGGGACAGCCAGGGAATTCACCCCTCCACTTT. This sequence encodes CASSQRYPGQPGNSPLHF.

J is TRBJ1-2 and V is TRBV5-1, with 9 bases aligning to TRBD1. The V and J ends lost 3 bases and 8 bases, in that order; junction bases with no gene match: 5. The length of the CDR3 is 13 residues. Germline CDR1 reads SGHRS; CDR2 reads YFSETQ. The DNA of the CDR3 is TGCGCCAGCAGCTCCACAGGGGGCGGAGGCTACACCTTC. Protein: CASSSTGGGGYTF.